This T cell receptor (beta chain) derives from a study of cytomegalovirus exposure and HLA in healthy donors. General study findings and limits: An observed cluster of highly shared sequence variants was recorded as a likely sequencing artifact.

V was clipped by 6 bases and J by 1 base; unmatched bases: 8. The CDR3 is 16 amino acids. The germline CDR1 and CDR2 sequences are PRHDT and FYEKMQ (reference sequence). This clone is medium-sized within its sample. Its specificity is not known. With 60 Vbeta and 13 Jbeta primers, the PCR was carried out. Clones were sequenced by immunoSEQ multiplex PCR, and TCRdb holds only the in-frame ones, with some missing. The profile shows about 70,000 clones, approximately 90% of them singletons. What was sequenced was PBMCs. This chain uses TRBV13 with TRBJ2-2; 7 nucleotides agree with TRBD1. This receptor was taken from a woman in her twenties or thirties in good health and CMV-seronegative. The CDR3 nucleotides are TGTGCCAGCAGGGGGGTCGGGACAGAGAACACCGGGGAGCTGTTTTTT. Translation gives CASRGVGTENTGELFF.